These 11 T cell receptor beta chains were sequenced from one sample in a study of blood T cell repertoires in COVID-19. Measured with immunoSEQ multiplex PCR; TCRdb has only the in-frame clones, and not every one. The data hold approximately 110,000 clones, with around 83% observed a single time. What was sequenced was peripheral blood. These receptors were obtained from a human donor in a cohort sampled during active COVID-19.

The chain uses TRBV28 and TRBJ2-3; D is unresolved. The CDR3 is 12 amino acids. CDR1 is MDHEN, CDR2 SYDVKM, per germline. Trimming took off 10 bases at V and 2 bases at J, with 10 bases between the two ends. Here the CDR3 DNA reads TGTGCCACCCTTACTCTCACAGATACGCAGTATTTT. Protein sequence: CATLTLTDTQYF. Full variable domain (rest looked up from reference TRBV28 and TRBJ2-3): DVKVTQSSRYLVKRTGEKVFLECVQDMDHENMFWYRQDPGLGLRLIYFSYDVKMKEKGDIPEGYSVSREKKERFSLILESASTNQTSMYLCATLTLTDTQYFGPGTRLTVL.

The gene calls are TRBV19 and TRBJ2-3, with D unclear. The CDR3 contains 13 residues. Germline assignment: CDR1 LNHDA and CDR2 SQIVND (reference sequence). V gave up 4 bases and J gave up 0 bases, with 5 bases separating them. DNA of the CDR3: TGTGCCAGTAGTAGCGCTAGCACAGATACGCAGTATTTT. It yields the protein CASSSASTDTQYF.

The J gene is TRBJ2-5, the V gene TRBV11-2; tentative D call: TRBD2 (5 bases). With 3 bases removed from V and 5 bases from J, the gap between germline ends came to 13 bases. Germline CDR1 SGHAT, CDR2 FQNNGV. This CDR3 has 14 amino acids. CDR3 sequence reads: CASSFTGGSETQYF. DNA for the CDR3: TGTGCCAGCAGCTTTACCGGCGGGTCCGAGACCCAGTACTTC.

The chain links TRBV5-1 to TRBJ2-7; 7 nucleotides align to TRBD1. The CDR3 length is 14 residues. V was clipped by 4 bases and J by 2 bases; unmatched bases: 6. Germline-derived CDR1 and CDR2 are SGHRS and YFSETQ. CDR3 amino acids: CASSPDRVTYEQYF. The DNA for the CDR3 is TGCGCCAGCAGCCCCGACAGGGTCACCTACGAGCAGTACTTC. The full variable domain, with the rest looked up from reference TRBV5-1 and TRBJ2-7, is KAGVTQTPRYLIKTRGQQVTLSCSPISGHRSVSWYQQTPGQGLQFLFEYFSETQRNKGNFPGRFSGRQFSNSRSEMNVSTLELGDSALYLCASSPDRVTYEQYFGPGTRLTVT.

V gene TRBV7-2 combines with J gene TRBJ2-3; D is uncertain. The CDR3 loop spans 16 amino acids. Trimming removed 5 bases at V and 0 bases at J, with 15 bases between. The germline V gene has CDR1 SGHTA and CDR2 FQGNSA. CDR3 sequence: CASSPVAVSSTDTQYF. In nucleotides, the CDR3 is TGTGCCAGCAGCCCCGTGGCAGTTTCGAGCACAGATACGCAGTATTTT.

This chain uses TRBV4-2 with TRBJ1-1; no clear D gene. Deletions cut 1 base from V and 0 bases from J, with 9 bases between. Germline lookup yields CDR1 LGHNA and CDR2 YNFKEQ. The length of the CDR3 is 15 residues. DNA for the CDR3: TGTGCCAGCAGCCAAGGAACGGTTATGAACACTGAAGCTTTCTTT. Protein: CASSQGTVMNTEAFF.

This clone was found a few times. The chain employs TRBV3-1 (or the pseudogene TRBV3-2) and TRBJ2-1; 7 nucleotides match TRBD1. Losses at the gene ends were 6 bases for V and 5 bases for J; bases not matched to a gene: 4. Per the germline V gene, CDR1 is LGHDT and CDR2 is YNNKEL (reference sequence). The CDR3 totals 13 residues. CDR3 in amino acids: CASSDREHNEQFF. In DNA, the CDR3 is TGTGCCAGCAGTGACAGGGAACACAATGAGCAGTTCTTC.

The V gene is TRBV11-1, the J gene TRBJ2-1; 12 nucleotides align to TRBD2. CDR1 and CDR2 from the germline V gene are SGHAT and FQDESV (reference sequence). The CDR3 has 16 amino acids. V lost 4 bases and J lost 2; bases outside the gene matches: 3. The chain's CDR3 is CASSSRLAGAYNEQFF. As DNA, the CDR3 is TGTGCCAGCAGCTCTAGACTAGCGGGGGCCTACAATGAGCAGTTCTTC.

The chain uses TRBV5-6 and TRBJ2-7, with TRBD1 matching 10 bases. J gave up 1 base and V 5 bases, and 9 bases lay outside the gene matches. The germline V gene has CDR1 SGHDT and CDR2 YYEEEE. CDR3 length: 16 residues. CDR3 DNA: TGTGCCAGCAGGTTAGAGACAGGGGGCTTATCCTACGAGCAGTACTTC. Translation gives CASRLETGGLSYEQYF.

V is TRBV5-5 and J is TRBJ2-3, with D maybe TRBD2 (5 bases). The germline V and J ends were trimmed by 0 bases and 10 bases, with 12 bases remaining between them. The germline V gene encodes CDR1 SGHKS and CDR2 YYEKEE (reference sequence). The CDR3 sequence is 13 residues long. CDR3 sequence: CASSLESRVPQYF. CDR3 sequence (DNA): TGTGCCAGCAGCTTGGAGTCGAGGGTTCCGCAGTATTTT. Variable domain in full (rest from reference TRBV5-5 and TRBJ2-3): DAGVTQSPTHLIKTRGQQVTLRCSPISGHKSVSWYQQVLGQGPQFIFQYYEKEERGRGNFPDRFSARQFPNYSSELNVNALLLGDSALYLCASSLESRVPQYFGPGTRLTVL.

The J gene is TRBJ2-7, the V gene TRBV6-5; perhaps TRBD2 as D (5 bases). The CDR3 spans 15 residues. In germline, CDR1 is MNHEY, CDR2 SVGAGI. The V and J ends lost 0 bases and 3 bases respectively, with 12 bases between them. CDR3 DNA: TGTGCCAGCAGTTACTCGGCCATAGGGAGCTACGAGCAGTACTTC. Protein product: CASSYSAIGSYEQYF.